These 6 T cell receptor beta chains were all obtained from the same sample, sequenced in a study of blood T cell repertoires in COVID-19. Clones were sequenced by immunoSEQ multiplex PCR, and TCRdb holds only the in-frame ones, with some missing. This sample yields 220,000 or so clones, of which about 93% are seen a single time; around 0.84% belongs to the top ten. Source material: peripheral blood. The receptors derive from a man between 60 and 70 years old with COVID-19, enrolled during active disease.

This clone was detected once. The chain combines TRBV10-3 with TRBJ1-2; 9 nucleotides agree with TRBD1. The CDR3 spans 15 residues. Germline CDR1 is ENHRY and CDR2 is SYGVKD. The V gene end was trimmed by 2 bases and the J gene end by 8 bases; junction bases not matched to a gene: 9. The CDR3 loop is CAISEDVQGARGYTF. The DNA for the CDR3 is TGTGCCATCAGTGAGGACGTACAGGGGGCGCGGGGCTACACCTTC.

The genes are TRBV19 and TRBJ1-5; the match to TRBD1 covers 7 bases. Germline V gene data show CDR1 as LNHDA and CDR2 as SQIVND (reference sequence). J lost 1 base, V lost 8 bases, and 8 bases had no gene match. The CDR3 extends over 15 amino acids. CDR3 in DNA: TGTGCCAGTGAAGACAGGGCAGGCAGCAATCAGCCCCAGCATTTT. This translates into CASEDRAGSNQPQHF.

This sequence joins TRBV18 and TRBJ1-3; 12 nucleotides align to TRBD1. With 2 bases clipped from V and 4 bases from J, the junction kept 9 bases outside the gene matches. This CDR3 is 18 amino acids long. The germline CDR1 and CDR2 sequences are KGHSH and LQKENI. In nucleotides, the CDR3 is TGTGCCAGCTCACCAAATCCGGGACAGGGGGCGAGCGGAAACACCATATATTTT. It is translated as CASSPNPGQGASGNTIYF.

The J gene is TRBJ2-3, the V gene TRBV6-5, with 12 bases that match TRBD1. The V gene end was trimmed by 8 bases and the J gene end by 4 bases; junction bases not matched to a gene: 7. This CDR3 comprises 15 residues. Germline CDR1 reads MNHEY; CDR2 reads SVGAGI. CDR3 residues: CASGGGTGGADTQYF. The DNA for the CDR3 is TGTGCCAGCGGCGGCGGGACAGGGGGCGCAGATACGCAGTATTTT.

This rearrangement joins TRBV6-5 to TRBJ1-2; 9 bases align to TRBD1. V lost 5 bases, J lost 5 bases, and 6 bases stayed unmatched. The CDR3 length is 14 residues. In germline, CDR1 is MNHEY, CDR2 SVGAGI. The CDR3 loop is CASSRDRDGYGYTF. CDR3 coding DNA: TGTGCCAGCAGTCGGGACAGGGACGGGTATGGCTACACCTTC.

The chain carries TRBV3-1 (or the pseudogene TRBV3-2) and TRBJ2-3, with D maybe TRBD2 (6 bases). V lost 5 bases, J lost 2 bases, and 14 bases lay in between. Looked up from germline, CDR1 is LGHDT and CDR2 is YNNKEL (reference sequence). The CDR3 totals 15 residues. The CDR3 nucleotides read TGTGCCAGCAGCTTATCGGGACTTTACACAGATACGCAGTATTTT. Its protein product is CASSLSGLYTDTQYF.